The 23 T cell receptor beta chains below come from one sample, sequenced in a study of blood T cell repertoires in COVID-19. TCRdb's table, derived via immunoSEQ multiplex PCR, lists solely in-frame clones and lacks some. The top ten hold 6.2% of the sample, which has a few hundred thousand clones, approximately 87% seen once. Sequencing input: peripheral blood. All receptors come from a man aged 55 to 70 with acute or convalescent COVID-19.

The J gene is TRBJ1-1, the V gene TRBV28; 7 nucleotides align to TRBD1. This CDR3 region has 13 residues. Germline V gives CDR1 MDHEN, CDR2 SYDVKM. Trimming cost V 5 bases and J 4 bases; bases outside gene matches: 4. In DNA form, the CDR3 reads TGTGCCAGCAGTCGCCGGACAGGCACTGAAGCTTTCTTT. Encoded protein: CASSRRTGTEAFF. Complete variable domain (other parts from reference TRBV28 and TRBJ1-1): DVKVTQSSRYLVKRTGEKVFLECVQDMDHENMFWYRQDPGLGLRLIYFSYDVKMKEKGDIPEGYSVSREKKERFSLILESASTNQTSMYLCASSRRTGTEAFFGQGTRLTVV.

V gene TRBV18 combines with J gene TRBJ2-1; 13 bases are a match to TRBD2. V shed 6 bases, J shed 6 bases, and the junction held 5 bases outside the gene matches. Germline CDR1 is KGHSH and CDR2 is LQKENI. This CDR3 is built from 15 residues. CDR3 region: CASSIGLAGANEQFF. The DNA of the CDR3 is TGTGCCAGCTCCATAGGACTAGCGGGAGCCAATGAGCAGTTCTTC.

This clone was found once. V is TRBV5-6 and J is TRBJ1-5, with D possibly TRBD1 on 5 matching bases. The germline CDR1 and CDR2 sequences are SGHDT and YYEEEE. There are 14 residues in the CDR3. Trimming took 4 bases from V and 0 from J, leaving 8 bases between them. CDR3 protein: CASSQGLSNQPQHF. The DNA for the CDR3 is TGTGCCAGCAGCCAGGGTCTTAGCAATCAGCCCCAGCATTTT.

The chain employs TRBV6-5 and TRBJ1-3, with D tentatively TRBD1 (6 bases). Per the germline V gene, CDR1 is MNHEY and CDR2 is SVGAGI. V lost 10 bases to trimming and J lost 3 bases, with 16 bases between them. CDR3 length: 14 amino acids. The CDR3 region is CAISTGIVGNTIYF. The CDR3 DNA reads as TGTGCCATTTCCACAGGGATCGTTGGAAACACCATATATTTT.

The genes are TRBV28 and TRBJ1-2; TRBD1 matches at 7 bases. V lost 3 bases and J lost 8; bases outside the gene matches: 6. The CDR3 spans 13 residues. In germline, CDR1 is MDHEN, CDR2 SYDVKM. In DNA form, the CDR3 reads TGTGCCAGCAGTTTGGACAGGATCGAAGGCTACACCTTC. It encodes CASSLDRIEGYTF.

The chain combines TRBV7-2 with TRBJ2-3; possible D gene TRBD1, 5 bases. Trimming pared 5 bases from V and 1 base from J, leaving 13 bases between. The germline V gene has CDR1 SGHTA and CDR2 FQGNSA. There are 15 residues in the CDR3. The CDR3 is CASSRLGQGTDTQYF. CDR3 sequence (DNA): TGTGCCAGCAGCCGGCTGGGGCAGGGCACAGATACGCAGTATTTT.

CDR3 coding DNA: TGCGCCAGCAGCCAAGGGGCGCCAGGGGTTGAGCAGTTCTTC. This encodes CASSQGAPGVEQFF. V gene TRBV4-3 combines with J gene TRBJ2-1; D is perhaps TRBD1 (6 bases). This CDR3 comprises 14 residues. From germline, CDR1 is LGHNA and CDR2 YSLEER. Trimming stripped 1 base from V and 9 bases from J, with 13 bases between.

The chain links TRBV18 to TRBJ2-7, with D perhaps TRBD2 (5 bases). V dropped 2 bases and J dropped 7 bases, with 9 bases sitting between them. CDR3 length equals 12 residues. Per the germline V gene, CDR1 is KGHSH and CDR2 is LQKENI. The CDR3 DNA reads TGTGCCAGCTCACCATCGGAGGCAGAGCAGTACTTC. Protein sequence: CASSPSEAEQYF.

In this sample, this clone turned up once. This sequence joins TRBV7-2 and TRBJ2-1; 8 bases line up with TRBD1. Germline trimming cut 1 base from V and 7 bases from J; bases unmatched to any gene: 6. Germline CDR1 is SGHTA and CDR2 is FQGNSA. The CDR3 has 15 amino acids. In nucleotides, the CDR3 is TGTGCCAGCAGCTTAGGGTCAGGGGGCGGGAATGAGCAGTTCTTC. As protein: CASSLGSGGGNEQFF.

The V gene is TRBV2, the J gene TRBJ2-3; D gene unclear. V gave up 6 bases and J gave up 2 bases, with 12 bases separating them. This CDR3 region has 14 residues. Germline values: CDR1 SNHLY, CDR2 FYNNEI. CDR3 in amino acids: CASRVSTFTDTQYF. CDR3 nucleotides: TGTGCCAGCAGGGTTAGCACCTTCACAGATACGCAGTATTTT.

This clone was seen a single time. The gene calls are TRBV4-1 and TRBJ2-4, with a weak D call TRBD2 (7 bases). The germline V gene has CDR1 MGHRA and CDR2 YSYEKL. Trimming left V 3 bases short and J 4 bases short, with 28 bases between. This CDR3 is 20 amino acids long. CDR3: CASSHSMGGLGGGFKNIQYF. In DNA, the CDR3 is TGCGCCAGCAGCCATTCAATGGGGGGGCTCGGAGGCGGGTTTAAAAACATTCAGTACTTC.

The rearrangement joins TRBV3-1 (or the pseudogene TRBV3-2) to TRBJ2-5; 8 bases are shared with TRBD2. This CDR3 comprises 14 residues. After removal of 4 bases from V and 7 bases from J, the junction contained 8 bases not matched to a gene. Germline CDR1 is LGHDT and CDR2 is YNNKEL (reference sequence). The DNA for the CDR3 is TGTGCCAGCAGCCCTATAGCGGGGTCGGCGACCCAGTACTTC. Protein product: CASSPIAGSATQYF.

V usage is TRBV27 and J usage is TRBJ1-2; D unclear. V was pared by 4 bases and J by 2 bases, with 8 bases between. The CDR3 extends over 13 amino acids. The germline V gene has CDR1 MNHEY and CDR2 SMNVEV (reference sequence). CDR3 DNA sequence: TGTGCCAGCAGTTCGACTCCGAACTATGGCTACACCTTC. Translated: CASSSTPNYGYTF.

V gene TRBV28 combines with J gene TRBJ1-2, with D perhaps matching TRBD1 (6 bases). The CDR3 length is 16 residues. Germline loops: CDR1 MDHEN, CDR2 SYDVKM. Trimming removed 4 bases at V and 8 bases at J, with 23 bases between. CDR3 loop: CASSYGAAGGAKGYTF. The CDR3 nucleotides are TGTGCCAGCAGTTATGGGGCAGCGGGGGGCGCAAAAGGCTACACCTTC.

The chain recombines TRBV7-9 with TRBJ2-7; D not certain. Germline V lookup: CDR1 SEHNR, CDR2 FQNEAQ (reference sequence). The V end lost 3 bases, the J end lost 2 bases, and 5 bases lay between the germline ends. The CDR3 totals 12 residues. The CDR3 is CASSFSAYEQYF. CDR3 DNA sequence: TGTGCCAGCAGCTTCTCGGCCTACGAGCAGTACTTC.

V usage is TRBV18 and J usage is TRBJ2-7, with 7 bases identical to TRBD2. CDR1 and CDR2 from the germline V gene are KGHSH and LQKENI. The CDR3 totals 16 residues. Trimming at V came to 2 bases and at J to 4 bases, leaving 11 bases not matched to a gene. This CDR3 is CASSPGFSRERYEQYF. The CDR3 DNA sequence: TGTGCCAGCTCACCAGGCTTCTCGCGGGAGAGATACGAGCAGTACTTC.

The J gene is TRBJ2-1, the V gene TRBV30; D gene uncertain. Germline V gene sequence: CDR1 GTSNPN, CDR2 SVGIG (reference sequence). V was pared by 4 bases and J by 9 bases, with 10 bases between. This CDR3 spans 11 amino acids. The CDR3 DNA reads TGTGCCTGGACCCCAGGCCCTGAGCAGTTCTTC. This translates into CAWTPGPEQFF.

CDR3 nucleotides: TGCGCCAGCAGCCGAGGACTAGCGGGAGGAGCAGGAGAGCAGTACTTC. Protein product: CASSRGLAGGAGEQYF. The gene calls are TRBV5-1 and TRBJ2-7; 14 bases agree with TRBD2. Germline V gives CDR1 SGHRS, CDR2 YFSETQ. CDR3 size: 16 residues. The V gene end was trimmed by 4 bases and the J gene end by 7 bases; junction bases not matched to a gene: 10.

The chain recombines TRBV9 with TRBJ2-5; tentatively, D is TRBD2 (6 bases). Between the trimmed V and J ends, which lost 4 bases and 5 bases, there was a span of 18 bases. The CDR3 runs to 15 residues. Germline values: CDR1 SGDLS, CDR2 YYNGEE. For the CDR3, the DNA is TGTGCCAGCAGCCCCCCTTTTAGGGCGGGGGAGACCCAGTACTTC. This encodes CASSPPFRAGETQYF.

This clone was seen more than once but under ten times. The chain employs TRBV5-1 and TRBJ1-1; D not resolved. V dropped 4 bases and J dropped 3 bases, with 10 bases sitting between them. The CDR3 is 13 residues long. Germline CDR1 reads SGHRS; CDR2 reads YFSETQ. This chain's CDR3 is CASSRAGYTEAFF. The DNA for the CDR3 is TGCGCCAGCAGCCGTGCGGGGTACACTGAAGCTTTCTTT.

This clone has more than one count but fewer than ten. This chain links TRBV12-2 with TRBJ2-7; the listed D gene, TRBD1, was not tested against the DNA. TRBV12-2 is reported as a pseudogene. This CDR3 is built from 19 residues. The CDR3 bases are TGTGCAAGTCGCTTAGCGGATCTAGCAAACGTGGGCAGGGGCTACGAGCAGTACTTC. This encodes CASRLADLANVGRGYEQYF.

The chain couples TRBV9 to TRBJ1-2, with D perhaps TRBD1 (6 bases). Germline V gene sequence: CDR1 SGDLS, CDR2 YYNGEE. The V and J ends lost 0 bases and 6 bases respectively, with 15 bases between them. The CDR3 sequence is 15 residues long. This CDR3 is CASSVATRGYDGYTF. The DNA of the CDR3 is TGTGCCAGCAGCGTAGCTACGAGGGGGTATGATGGCTACACCTTC.

This chain connects TRBV18 to TRBJ1-4; 7 nucleotides agree with TRBD1. The CDR3 covers 14 residues. Germline CDR1 KGHSH, CDR2 LQKENI. J gave up 5 bases and V 3 bases, and 3 bases lay outside the gene matches. In nucleotides, the CDR3 is TGTGCCAGCTCACCGCAGGGGGTGAATGAAAAACTGTTTTTT. This gives the protein CASSPQGVNEKLFF.